The 8 T cell receptor beta chains reported below all come from one sample, sequenced in a study of CD8 T cells in Susac syndrome. RNA was extracted with the RNeasy kit, and a quantity of about 0.45 to 1 ug was reverse transcribed using random hexamers. Each CDR3 protein gets one entry after TCRdb re-called the immunoSEQ multiplex PCR reads with MiXCR. The sample records about 60,000 distinct CDR3 sequences, over 85% being singletons. The sample consisted of CD8+ T cells from PBMCs. All receptors come from a human donor with multiple sclerosis.

V and J are TRBV9 and TRBJ1-1, with 9 bases that match TRBD1. The V gene's germline CDR1 is SGDLS and CDR2 YYNGEE. The CDR3 is 12 amino acids. Trimming removed 3 bases from V and 11 bases from J; junction bases left unmatched: 5. The CDR3 loop reads CASSGTGVGAFF. DNA of the CDR3: TGTGCCAGCAGCGGGACAGGGGTAGGCGCTTTCTTT.

The chain combines TRBV29-1 with TRBJ1-4; maybe TRBD1 (5 bases). The CDR3 sequence is 15 residues long. The ends were cut back, 0 bases at V and 6 bases at J, with 14 bases in the middle. Germline values: CDR1 SQVTM, CDR2 ANQGSEA. The CDR3 spells CSVEDQGADYEKLFF. In nucleotides, the CDR3 is TGCAGCGTTGAAGACCAAGGGGCGGATTATGAAAAACTGTTTTTT.

The chain couples TRBV2 to TRBJ2-7; 7 bases fit TRBD1. The CDR3 covers 13 residues. The V gene's germline CDR1 is SNHLY and CDR2 FYNNEI. After removal of 6 bases from V and 4 bases from J, the junction contained 6 bases not matched to a gene. The CDR3 DNA sequence: TGTGCCAGCAGCGATGGACAGGTTTACGAGCAGTACTTC. Amino acids: CASSDGQVYEQYF. Full variable domain (outside the CDR3, taken from reference TRBV2 and TRBJ2-7): EPEVTQTPSHQVTQMGQEVILRCVPISNHLYFYWYRQILGQKVEFLVSFYNNEISEKSEIFDDQFSVERPDGSNFTLKIRSTKLEDSAMYFCASSDGQVYEQYFGPGTRLTVT.

The chain couples TRBV11-2 to TRBJ1-1; D is ambiguous. Germline lookup yields CDR1 SGHAT and CDR2 FQNNGV. CDR3 length: 12 amino acids. V lost 9 bases and J 0 bases, leaving 8 bases between the germline ends. The CDR3 nucleotides are TGTGCCAGTACCTTGATGAACACTGAAGCTTTCTTT. This sequence encodes CASTLMNTEAFF.

The chain couples TRBV14 to TRBJ2-1; D remains unclear. Germline values: CDR1 SGHDN, CDR2 FVKESK. Trimming took off 5 bases at V and 7 bases at J, with 9 bases between the two ends. CDR3 length: 12 residues. The CDR3 nucleotides read TGTGCCAGCAGCTCGCGGATTAATGAGCAGTTCTTC. Translating gives CASSSRINEQFF.

This chain links TRBV30 with TRBJ2-7; TRBD2 might be the D (5 bases). Germline V gene sequence: CDR1 GTSNPN, CDR2 SVGIG (reference sequence). V was clipped by 2 bases and J by 6 bases, with 14 bases between them. The CDR3 length is 13 residues. CDR3 DNA sequence: TGTGCCTGGAGTCTAGTAAGTGGGAGCGAGCAGTACTTC. Encoded protein: CAWSLVSGSEQYF. The full variable domain, with the rest looked up from reference TRBV30 and TRBJ2-7, is SQTIHQWPATLVQPVGSPLSLECTVEGTSNPNLYWYRQAAGRGLQLLFYSVGIGQISSEVPQNLSASRPQDRQFILSSKKLLLSDSGFYLCAWSLVSGSEQYFGPGTRLTVT.

The chain employs TRBV4-3 and TRBJ2-7; D is unclear. This CDR3 is 13 amino acids long. The V end was cut by 0 bases, the J end by 1 base, with 4 bases between. The germline CDR1 and CDR2 sequences are LGHNA and YSLEER. The chain's CDR3 is CASSQEWSYEQYF. The DNA of the CDR3 is TGCGCCAGCAGCCAAGAGTGGTCCTACGAGCAGTACTTC.

The chain is built from TRBV29-1 and TRBJ2-1; D unclear. The V and J ends lost 4 bases and 4 bases respectively, with 11 bases between them. The CDR3 runs 13 residues. Germline V gives CDR1 SQVTM, CDR2 ANQGSEA. The CDR3 coding sequence is TGCAGCGTTGGAGGCGGCACTTACAATGAGCAGTTCTTC. Amino acids: CSVGGGTYNEQFF.